The next 19 T cell receptor beta chains were all read from a single sample in a study of OX40 agonist ivuxolimab in advanced cancers. The table came from immunoSEQ multiplex PCR; TCRdb's copy has only in-frame clones and leaves some out. Of 55,000 to 75,000 clones in the sample, about 79% were seen once. The input for sequencing was CD4+ or CD8+ T cells sorted from blood, taken in a trial of the OX40 agonist ivuxolimab. The receptor source for this set is an adult with an advanced solid tumor such as melanoma, head and neck, liver or kidney cancer.

The V and J genes are TRBV7-2 and TRBJ1-1; D perhaps matches TRBD1 (5 bases). The germline CDR1 and CDR2 sequences are SGHTA and FQGNSA. The length of the CDR3 is 13 residues. Trimming removed 5 bases at V and 2 bases at J, with 9 bases between. As DNA, the CDR3 is TGTGCCAGCAGCCGACAGCCTAACACTGAAGCTTTCTTT. It translates to CASSRQPNTEAFF.

The V gene is TRBV10-1, the J gene TRBJ2-5, with 7 bases matching TRBD2. Matching the DNA end better, TRBJ2-7 makes the J call doubtful. The germline V gene encodes CDR1 WNHNN and CDR2 SYGVQD (reference sequence). The CDR3 extends over 12 amino acids. The CDR3 DNA is TGCGCCAAGCCGGGGGGTTGGTACGAGCAGTACTTC. Encoded protein: CAKPGGWYEQYF.

Here the CDR3 DNA reads TGTGCCAGCAGCACCAGGACCGATTCCTACGAGCAGTACTTC. It translates to CASSTRTDSYEQYF. This sequence joins TRBV7-8 and TRBJ2-7; D gene ambiguous. The length of the CDR3 is 14 residues. The V and J ends lost 5 bases and 1 base respectively, with 12 bases between them. Germline V lookup: CDR1 SGHVS, CDR2 FQNEAQ.

This clone was seen once. The V and J genes are TRBV5-4 and TRBJ2-3; D may be TRBD1 or TRBD2 (5 bases each). This CDR3 has 15 residues. V was pared by 3 bases and J by 2 bases, with 13 bases between. Germline CDR1 reads SGHNT; CDR2 reads YYREEE (reference sequence). In DNA, the CDR3 is TGTGCCAGCAGCTCAGGCCCTGGGACCACAGATACGCAGTATTTT. Translation gives CASSSGPGTTDTQYF.

This chain links TRBV7-2 with TRBJ1-2, with D hard to call. Germline assignment: CDR1 SGHTA and CDR2 FQGNSA. CDR3 length: 13 amino acids. The V and J ends lost 4 bases and 6 bases respectively, with 12 bases between them. For the CDR3, the DNA is TGTGCCAGCAGCTCCTACCTGACCAATGGCTACACCTTC. Amino acids: CASSSYLTNGYTF.

The V and J genes are TRBV2 and TRBJ2-2, with TRBD1 matching 12 bases. This CDR3 has 14 amino acids. Germline assignment: CDR1 SNHLY and CDR2 FYNNEI. The ends lost 6 bases at V and 6 bases at J; junction bases unmatched: 2. CDR3 protein: CASRGTGGAGELFF. CDR3 in DNA: TGTGCCAGCAGAGGGACAGGGGGCGCCGGGGAGCTGTTTTTT.

The CDR3 here is CASRRNRGRYTEAFF. CDR3 coding DNA: TGTGCCAGCAGGCGGAACAGGGGGCGGTACACTGAAGCTTTCTTT. The chain is built from TRBV7-2 and TRBJ1-1; 9 bases align to TRBD1. This CDR3 spans 15 amino acids. Germline V lookup: CDR1 SGHTA, CDR2 FQGNSA. Trimming removed 6 bases from V and 3 bases from J; junction bases left unmatched: 8.

V usage is TRBV10-3 and J usage is TRBJ2-3; 8 bases fit TRBD2. Per germline, CDR1 ENHRY and CDR2 SYGVKD. There are 16 residues in the CDR3. V shed 7 bases and J 1 base; nucleotides not matched to a gene: 10. The CDR3 loop is CAINRGGGLGTDTQYF. The CDR3 coding sequence is TGTGCCATCAACCGGGGCGGGGGGCTCGGCACAGATACGCAGTATTTT.

The sample holds one count of this clone. The gene calls are TRBV5-1 and TRBJ1-1, with TRBD1 identical over 9 bases. CDR1 is SGHRS, CDR2 YFSETQ, per germline. Unmatched junction bases numbered 1, after V lost 1 base and J lost 3 bases. This CDR3 is 14 amino acids long. DNA of the CDR3: TGCGCCAGCAGCTTGAGACAGGGGGACACTGAAGCTTTCTTT. Its protein is CASSLRQGDTEAFF.

The chain links TRBV20-1 to TRBJ2-5, with D perhaps being TRBD1 or TRBD2 (5 bases each). Per germline, CDR1 DFQATT and CDR2 SNEGSKA (reference sequence). Trimming cost V 3 bases and J 5 bases, with 7 bases left between them. There are 11 residues in the CDR3. CDR3 sequence reads: CSASWGETQYF. CDR3 in DNA: TGCAGTGCTAGTTGGGGGGAGACCCAGTACTTC.

This chain joins TRBV7-3 and TRBJ2-2; D unclear. The length of the CDR3 is 12 residues. The germline V gene encodes CDR1 SGHTA and CDR2 FQGTGA. Trimming left V 4 bases short and J 5 bases short, with 5 bases between. The CDR3 nucleotides are TGTGCCAGCAGCTCACCTACCGGGGAGCTGTTTTTT. Protein product: CASSSPTGELFF.

This clone was counted only a few times. The rearrangement joins TRBV7-2 to TRBJ2-5; perhaps TRBD2 as D (5 bases). The CDR3 covers 16 residues. Germline CDR1 reads SGHTA; CDR2 reads FQGNSA. With 2 bases removed from V and 0 bases from J, the gap between germline ends came to 13 bases. Here the CDR3 reads CASSLYGWRDQETQYF. CDR3 sequence (DNA): TGTGCCAGCAGCTTATATGGTTGGCGGGACCAAGAGACCCAGTACTTC.

V gene TRBV6-5 combines with J gene TRBJ1-5; no definite D call. V gave up 8 bases and J gave up 1 base, with 6 bases separating them. This CDR3 region has 12 residues. Germline V gene data show CDR1 as MNHEY and CDR2 as SVGAGI. CDR3 in DNA: TGTGCCAGCTGGGAAAGCAATCAGCCCCAGCATTTT. Translation gives CASWESNQPQHF.

The chain couples TRBV7-8 to TRBJ1-5, with a weak D call TRBD1 (5 bases). The CDR3 is made up of 18 amino acids. Trimming took 5 bases from V and 0 from J, leaving 20 bases between them. CDR1 and CDR2 (germline): SGHVS, FQNEAQ. CDR3 DNA: TGTGCCAGCAGCCCCCGAATGGGGGGAGGCAATAGCAATCAGCCCCAGCATTTT. Translation gives CASSPRMGGGNSNQPQHF.

The chain links TRBV7-9 to TRBJ2-1; 8 nucleotides align to TRBD1. CDR1 and CDR2 from the germline V gene are SEHNR and FQNEAQ (reference sequence). Germline trimming cut 5 bases from V and 5 bases from J; bases unmatched to any gene: 8. The CDR3 length is 15 residues. The CDR3 spells CASSPPGTGNNEQFF. CDR3 sequence (DNA): TGTGCCAGCAGCCCTCCCGGGACAGGAAACAATGAGCAGTTCTTC.

V is TRBV9 and J is TRBJ2-5; D possibly corresponds to TRBD1 (6 bases). The CDR3 is 14 residues long. Between the trimmed V and J ends, which lost 2 bases and 9 bases, there was a span of 17 bases. Germline V CDR1 and CDR2: SGDLS, YYNGEE. CDR3 sequence reads: CASSVWDTREAQYF. The DNA of the CDR3 is TGTGCCAGCAGCGTCTGGGACACCCGAGAAGCCCAGTACTTC.

The chain employs TRBV6-6 and TRBJ2-7; D possibly corresponds to TRBD1 (6 bases). This CDR3 has 14 amino acids. The germline V gene has CDR1 MNHNY and CDR2 SVGAGI (reference sequence). V shed 0 bases and J shed 2 bases, with 8 bases lying between them. In nucleotides, the CDR3 is TGTGCCAGCAGTTACTCGAAGGGGGCCTACGAGCAGTACTTC. Translation: CASSYSKGAYEQYF.

This clone was recorded once. The rearrangement uses TRBV29-1 and TRBJ1-5; TRBD1 matches at 11 bases. The CDR3 covers 14 residues. V lost 4 bases to trimming and J lost 6 bases; unmatched junction nucleotides: 5. Germline lookup yields CDR1 SQVTM and CDR2 ANQGSEA. The CDR3 sequence: CSVVGQGEGQPQHF. CDR3 DNA: TGCAGCGTTGTGGGACAGGGGGAAGGTCAGCCCCAGCATTTT.

In DNA, the CDR3 is TGTGCCATCAGTGTTACAGGGCCGAACACCGGGGAGCTGTTTTTT. Protein: CAISVTGPNTGELFF. The chain recombines TRBV10-3 with TRBJ2-2, with TRBD1 as a possible D gene (6 bases). Trimming stripped 4 bases from V and 0 bases from J, with 9 bases between. The CDR3 extends over 15 amino acids. Germline CDR1 is ENHRY and CDR2 is SYGVKD.